Listed here is a single TCR beta chain. The antigen remains undetermined. The V gene end was trimmed by 8 bases and the J gene end by 9 bases; junction bases not matched to a gene: 8. The V gene's germline CDR1 is SEHNR and CDR2 FQNEAQ (reference sequence). This CDR3 comprises 14 residues. This sample is part of a study of cytomegalovirus exposure and HLA in healthy donors. The study, taken as a whole, reports: There were 160 or so TCR beta chains listed as cytomegalovirus-associated. Despite most TCR sequences being rare, some public TCRs occurred in many donors. A later analysis found first-cohort TCR clusters tended to co-occur in the approximately 120 validation repertoires.

TCRdb keeps only in-frame clones here, not all; method: immunoSEQ multiplex PCR. The table shows about 120,000 clones, with 89% occurring only once. Sample: PBMCs. The TCR was taken from a woman aged 18-30 years in good health and CMV-seronegative. The chain links TRBV7-9 to TRBJ2-1; 12 bases map to TRBD2. The CDR3 coding sequence is TGTGCCAGCCATCTAGCGGGGGGGCCTTTTGAGCAGTTCTTC. Amino acids: CASHLAGGPFEQFF.